These 3 T cell receptor beta chains came from one sample sequenced in a study of blood T cell repertoires in COVID-19. Repertoires were generated with immunoSEQ multiplex PCR, while TCRdb's copy carries only in-frame clones and drops some. The table lists over 250,000 clones, about 90% of them singletons. Sequenced material: peripheral blood. These receptors originate from a person under 35 with COVID-19, enrolled during active disease.

This clone has only one observation. The rearrangement links TRBV21-1 to TRBJ2-4; the DNA was not used to check the table's D call, TRBD2. TRBV21-1 corresponds to a pseudogene. The CDR3 contains 11 residues. CDR3: CASSPPPIQYF. CDR3 sequence (DNA): TGTGCCAGCAGCCCCCCTCCCATTCAGTACTTC.

This clone appeared a single time. The J gene is TRBJ2-7, the V gene TRBV5-4; the match to TRBD2 covers 12 bases. CDR1 is SGHNT and CDR2 is YYREEE in the germline V gene (reference sequence). Losses at the gene ends were 3 bases for V and 3 bases for J; bases not matched to a gene: 1. This CDR3 has 14 residues. The CDR3 is CASSSGLAGYEQYF. Written as DNA, the CDR3 is TGTGCCAGCAGCTCGGGACTAGCGGGCTACGAGCAGTACTTC. The full variable domain, its missing parts supplied by reference TRBV5-4 and TRBJ2-7, is ETGVTQSPTHLIKTRGQQVTLRCSSQSGHNTVSWYQQALGQGPQFIFQYYREEENGRGNFPPRFSGLQFPNYSSELNVNALELDDSALYLCASSSGLAGYEQYFGPGTRLTVT.

This clone was counted once. This chain connects TRBV5-6 to TRBJ1-2, with D perhaps TRBD1 (6 bases). The CDR3 has 16 residues. Germline-derived CDR1 and CDR2 are SGHDT and YYEEEE. Trimming stripped 0 bases from V and 2 bases from J, with 14 bases between. CDR3 DNA: TGTGCCAGCAGCTTGGCCGGGGGGGCAGGAAACTATGGCTACACCTTC. Translating gives CASSLAGGAGNYGYTF.